The clone carrying this T cell receptor (beta chain) was counted a single time. Germline V lookup: CDR1 LGHNA, CDR2 YNFKEQ. Trimming took 4 bases from V and 4 from J; bases not matched to a gene: 3. CDR3 size: 13 residues. This sample was taken from a study of control samples from healthy donors and cancer patients. This table comes from immunoSEQ multiplex PCR, and its TCRdb copy is limited to in-frame clones, with some not included. The sample lists more than 150,000 clones; 93% were seen once. The sequence was obtained from a man aged 45-60 years in good health. V gene TRBV4-2 combines with J gene TRBJ2-5; the match to TRBD1 covers 7 bases. Sequencing was performed on blood. The DNA for the CDR3 is TGTGCCAGCAGCCCGGGACAGTCAGAGACCCAGTACTTC. It encodes CASSPGQSETQYF.